The 17 T cell receptor beta chains below all came from one sample that was sequenced in a study of T cells in Graves' hyperthyroidism and ophthalmopathy. There were TCR beta CDR3 regions amplified from RNA transcripts. A set of HTBI primers served as the primers for a first-round RT-PCR of the TCR CDR3. TCRdb re-derived calls from the multiplex PCR reads in MiXCR, one entry per CDR3 protein. The sample carries about 480,000 distinct CDR3 sequences, around a quarter recorded once. Material for sequencing was blood. These receptor sequences come from a woman in her twenties or thirties with Graves' ophthalmopathy.

This clonotype was recorded at least ten times. The missing conserved phenylalanine or tryptophan at the end of this CDR3 makes a read error likely. The chain recombines TRBV28 with TRBJ1-1; D may be TRBD1 (5 bases). V gave up 2 bases and J gave up 5 bases, with 9 bases separating them. From germline, CDR1 is MDHEN and CDR2 SYDVKM. CDR3 length equals 13 residues. The CDR3 is CASSLAGVTEAFS. The CDR3 bases are TGTGCCAGCAGTTTAGCGGGGGTTACTGAAGCTTTCTCT.

This clonotype appeared once. This may be a read error, as it is one base from a much larger clone. J is TRBJ1-1 and V is TRBV7-8, with 11 bases identical to TRBD1. Germline CDR1 SGHVS, CDR2 FQNEAQ. The CDR3 consists of 17 residues. CDR3 coding DNA: TGTGCCAGCAGCTTAGTCCGGACAGGGGGCAAGATCACTGAAGCTTGCTTT. This gives the protein CASSLVRTGGKITEACF.

This clonotype showed up many times. The chain combines TRBV2 with TRBJ1-1; 8 bases align to TRBD1. CDR3 length equals 16 residues. J was trimmed by 0 bases and V by 6 bases; bases with no gene match: 9. Looked up from germline, CDR1 is SNHLY and CDR2 is FYNNEI. This chain's CDR3 is CASRPLDRAVNTEAFF. CDR3 nucleotide sequence: TGTGCCAGCAGACCATTGGACAGGGCAGTGAACACTGAAGCTTTCTTT.

Comment on this clonotype: An end of the junction differs from the germline gene, which may be a read error. CDR3 sequence: CSARALPQYQESQYF. The CDR3 DNA reads TGCAGTGCTAGAGCTCTCCCCCAGTACCAAGAGAGCCAGTACTTC. The chain is built from TRBV20-1 and TRBJ2-5; no clear D gene. CDR1 and CDR2 (germline): DFQATT, SNEGSKA (reference sequence). This CDR3 has 15 amino acids.

This clonotype has at least ten counts. The chain employs TRBV27 and TRBJ1-2, with TRBD1 matching over 12 bases. This CDR3 is built from 16 residues. Germline CDR1 MNHEY, CDR2 SMNVEV (reference sequence). The V and J ends lost 4 bases and 8 bases, in that order; junction bases with no gene match: 11. DNA of the CDR3: TGTGCCAGCAGTTCTACCGGGACAGGGGGCTCAGAGGGCTACACCTTC. As protein: CASSSTGTGGSEGYTF.

This clonotype was seen repeatedly, ten times or more. A much larger clone is a single base away; this may be a read error. CDR3 sequence: CASSYQNYEQYF. CDR3 sequence (DNA): TGTGCCAGCAGCTACCAAAACTACGAGCAGTACTTC. The chain joins TRBV7-9 to TRBJ2-7, with D unclear. Germline V CDR1 and CDR2: SEHNR, FQNEAQ (reference sequence). The V and J ends lost 4 bases and 3 bases respectively, with 7 bases between them. The CDR3 totals 12 residues.

This clonotype was counted ten times or more. V gene TRBV14 combines with J gene TRBJ2-2, with no clear D. V lost 0 bases and J lost 0, with 11 bases in between. The CDR3 sequence is 17 residues long. Germline lookup yields CDR1 SGHDN and CDR2 FVKESK. For the CDR3, the DNA is TGTGCCAGCAGCCAAGATAGCCGACGGACGAACACCGGGGAGCTGTTTTTT. This encodes CASSQDSRRTNTGELFF. Complete variable domain (other parts from reference TRBV14 and TRBJ2-2): EAGVTQFPSHSVIEKGQTVTLRCDPISGHDNLYWYRRVMGKEIKFLLHFVKESKQDESGMPNNRFLAERTGGTYSTLKVQPAELEDSGVYFCASSQDSRRTNTGELFFGEGSRLTVL.

The sample holds many counts of this clonotype. The CDR3 DNA sequence: TGTGCCAGCAGCCAAGACGAGGGACAGGGCGCGGGCTACACCTTC. This codes for CASSQDEGQGAGYTF. The V call is TRBV4-2, the J call TRBJ1-2; the match to TRBD1 covers 9 bases. This CDR3 contains 15 residues. Trimming removed 0 bases from V and 8 bases from J; junction bases left unmatched: 7. CDR1 and CDR2 (germline): LGHNA, YNFKEQ.

A single count supports this clonotype. The chain uses TRBV12-3 or TRBV12-4 and TRBJ2-7; D is uncertain. CDR3 size: 14 residues. V dropped 4 bases and J dropped 4 bases, with 14 bases sitting between them. The CDR3, as DNA: TGTGCCAGCAGTTCCGGCCCTATAGGATACGAGCAGTACTTC. It translates to CASSSGPIGYEQYF.

This clonotype was counted at least ten times. The chain carries TRBV6-2 or TRBV6-3 and TRBJ1-1, with a weak D call TRBD1 (5 bases). The CDR3 length is 16 residues. Per germline, CDR1 MNHEY and CDR2 SVGEGT. Trimming cost V 6 bases and J 4 bases, with 21 bases left between them. CDR3 amino acids: CASSSTSSGRPTEAFF. In DNA, the CDR3 is TGTGCCAGCAGCTCGACTAGCTCAGGGAGACCCACTGAAGCTTTCTTT.

This clonotype was observed at least ten times. V and J are TRBV7-3 and TRBJ2-6; D unclear. This CDR3 has 15 residues. From germline, CDR1 is SGHTA and CDR2 FQGTGA. Trimming cost V 6 bases and J 2 bases, with 11 bases left between them. The CDR3, as DNA: TGTGCCAGCAGTCTTGGATACGCTGGGGCCAACGTCCTGACTTTC. Its protein is CASSLGYAGANVLTF. The complete variable domain, with remaining parts taken from reference TRBV7-3 and TRBJ2-6, reads GAGVSQTPSNKVTEKGKYVELRCDPISGHTALYWYRQSLGQGPEFLIYFQGTGAADDSGLPNDRFFAVRPEGSVSTLKIQRTERGDSAVYLCASSLGYAGANVLTFGAGSRLTVL.

The chain combines TRBV18 with TRBJ1-1, with D possibly being TRBD1 (5 bases). Between the trimmed V and J ends, which lost 1 base and 1 base, there was a span of 10 bases. Germline values: CDR1 KGHSH, CDR2 LQKENI. The CDR3 sequence is 15 residues long. The CDR3 coding sequence is TGTGCCAGCTCACCACAGGGGTTCGAGAACACTGAAGCTTTCTTT. It encodes CASSPQGFENTEAFF.

This clonotype was counted a few times. This chain links TRBV4-3 with TRBJ1-3; a possible D gene is TRBD1 (6 bases). The germline V gene has CDR1 LGHNA and CDR2 YSLEER. CDR3 length equals 16 residues. Trimming cost V 1 base and J 0 bases, with 10 bases left between them. The CDR3 is CASSQGTDISGNTIYF. CDR3 nucleotide sequence: TGCGCCAGCAGCCAAGGGACAGACATCTCTGGAAACACCATATATTTT.

The V gene is TRBV7-2, the J gene TRBJ2-2; 9 bases map to TRBD1. The germline gives CDR1 SGHTA, CDR2 FQGNSA. J lost 5 bases, V lost 5 bases, and 6 bases had no gene match. CDR3 length equals 15 residues. Here the CDR3 DNA reads TGTGCCAGCAGCCAGCCGGGACAGGGAACCGGGGAGCTGTTTTTT. This translates into CASSQPGQGTGELFF.

This clonotype was detected many times. The chain carries TRBV15 and TRBJ1-1, with D unclear. Germline V gene sequence: CDR1 LNHNV, CDR2 YYDKDF (reference sequence). V was pared by 0 bases and J by 2 bases, with 19 bases between. The CDR3 runs to 18 residues. Written as DNA, the CDR3 is TGTGCCACCAGCAGAGATGGATTCTCCACGGCCGGAAACACTGAAGCTTTCTTT. As protein: CATSRDGFSTAGNTEAFF.

This clonotype was seen ten or more times. Here the CDR3 DNA reads TGTGCCAGCAGCTTTACCAGGGGAAGGCAAGAGACCCAGTACTTC. As protein: CASSFTRGRQETQYF. The chain joins TRBV7-2 to TRBJ2-5, with D perhaps matching TRBD1 (6 bases). Germline assignment: CDR1 SGHTA and CDR2 FQGNSA. This CDR3 has 15 residues. V shed 3 bases and J shed 2 bases, with 13 bases lying between them. Combining the CDR3 with reference TRBV7-2 and TRBJ2-5 gives the whole variable domain GAGVSQSPSNKVTEKGKDVELRCDPISGHTALYWYRQSLGQGLEFLIYFQGNSAPDKSGLPSDRFSAERTGGSVSTLTIQRTQQEDSAVYLCASSFTRGRQETQYFGPGTRLLVL.

The sample holds many counts of this clonotype. The chain couples TRBV6-1 to TRBJ1-1; 9 bases agree with TRBD1. This CDR3 is built from 15 residues. The V gene end was trimmed by 6 bases and the J gene end by 2 bases; junction bases not matched to a gene: 7. The germline V gene encodes CDR1 MNHNS and CDR2 SASEGT. The CDR3 DNA reads TGTGCCAGCAGGACCGGGACAGGGACCAACACTGAAGCTTTCTTT. Translating it yields CASRTGTGTNTEAFF.